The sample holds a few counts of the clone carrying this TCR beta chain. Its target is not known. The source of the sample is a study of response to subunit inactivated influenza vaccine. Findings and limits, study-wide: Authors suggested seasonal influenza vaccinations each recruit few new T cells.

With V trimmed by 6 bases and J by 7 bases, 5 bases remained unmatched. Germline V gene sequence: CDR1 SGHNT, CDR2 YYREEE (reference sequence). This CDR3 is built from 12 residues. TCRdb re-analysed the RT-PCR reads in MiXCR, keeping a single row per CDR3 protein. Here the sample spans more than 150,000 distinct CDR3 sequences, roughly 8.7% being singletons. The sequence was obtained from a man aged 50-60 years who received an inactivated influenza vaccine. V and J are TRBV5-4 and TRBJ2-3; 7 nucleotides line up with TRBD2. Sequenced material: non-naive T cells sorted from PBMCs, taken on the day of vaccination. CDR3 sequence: CASMGGTNTQYF. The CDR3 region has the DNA TGTGCCAGCATGGGGGGGACGAATACGCAGTATTTT.